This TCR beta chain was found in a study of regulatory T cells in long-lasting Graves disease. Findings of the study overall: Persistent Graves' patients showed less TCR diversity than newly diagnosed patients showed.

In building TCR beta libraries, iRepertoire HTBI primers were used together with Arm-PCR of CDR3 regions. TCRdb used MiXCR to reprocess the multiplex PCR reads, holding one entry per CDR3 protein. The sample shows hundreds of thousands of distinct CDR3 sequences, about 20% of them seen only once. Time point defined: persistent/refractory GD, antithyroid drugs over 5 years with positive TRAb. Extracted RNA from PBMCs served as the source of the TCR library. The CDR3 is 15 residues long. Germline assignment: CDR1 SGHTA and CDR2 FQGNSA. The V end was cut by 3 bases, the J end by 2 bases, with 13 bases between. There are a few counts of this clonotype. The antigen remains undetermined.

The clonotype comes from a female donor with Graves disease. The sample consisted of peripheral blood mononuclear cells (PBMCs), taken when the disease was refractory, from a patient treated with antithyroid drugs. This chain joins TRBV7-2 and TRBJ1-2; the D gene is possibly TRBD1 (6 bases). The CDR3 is CASSLESGANYGYTF. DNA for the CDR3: TGTGCCAGCAGCTTGGAATCAGGGGCAAACTATGGCTACACCTTC.